This T cell receptor (beta chain) was recovered during a study of ipilimumab plus nivolumab after autologous stem cell transplantation. The study's findings and limits: Authors suggest TCR repertoire, Treg phenotype and gut microbiota support further study.

This table comes from immunoSEQ multiplex PCR, and its TCRdb copy is limited to in-frame clones, with some not included. The sample consists of 15,000 to 20,000 clones, roughly 80% of them appearing once. The CDR3 has 12 residues. Germline lookup yields CDR1 SGHDN and CDR2 FVKESK. Trimming stripped 4 bases from V and 5 bases from J, with 8 bases between. Points on this clone: No antigen is known for it.

Starting 14 to 28 days after autologous transplant, ipilimumab 1 mg/kg was given. Dosing: nivolumab 3 mg/kg IV, weeks 1, 4, 7, 10, then every two weeks to week 26. This TCR was sampled from a male donor with diffuse large B-cell lymphoma. V gene TRBV14 combines with J gene TRBJ2-5; no clear D. This specimen was PBMCs, taken in a trial of ipilimumab plus nivolumab as post-transplant consolidation. For the CDR3, the DNA is TGTGCCAGCAGCCCCCGAACCGAGACCCAGTACTTC. It yields the protein CASSPRTETQYF.